The 24 T cell receptor beta chains below were found in one sample sequenced in a study of patients and donors after allogeneic stem cell transplantation. TCRdb reanalysed the RT-PCR reads using MiXCR and keeps one entry per CDR3 protein. The sample yields about 150,000 distinct CDR3 sequences, approximately 35% seen once. Sequencing was done on a sample of blood, either unsorted or a sorted T cell fraction (not recorded which). The origin of the receptors is a human donor who was either an allogeneic HSCT recipient or a stem cell or donor lymphocyte infusion donor (not recorded which). It is not recorded whose cells these are; they may come from a transplant donor.

Only a few counts were recorded for this clonotype. V is TRBV4-3 and J is TRBJ1-3; D unclear. The germline V gene has CDR1 LGHNA and CDR2 YSLEER. The CDR3 length is 11 residues. V lost 8 bases and J 2 bases, leaving 4 bases between the germline ends. CDR3 residues: CASGTGNTIYF. Written as DNA, the CDR3 is TGCGCCAGCGGGACTGGAAACACCATATATTTT.

This chain connects TRBV14 to TRBJ1-1; 7 bases are shared with TRBD1. The J segment lost 4 bases and the V segment lost 2 bases, leaving 1 base of the junction unmatched. This CDR3 is built from 13 residues. Germline V lookup: CDR1 SGHDN, CDR2 FVKESK. The CDR3 DNA sequence: TGTGCCAGCAGCCAACCAGGGGGCACTGAAGCTTTCTTT. This gives the protein CASSQPGGTEAFF.

On this clonotype itself: The CDR3 end shows no conserved phenylalanine or tryptophan, and so a read error is likely. This chain uses TRBV12-3 or TRBV12-4 with TRBJ1-2; 8 positions match TRBD1. Unmatched junction bases numbered 6, after V lost 6 bases and J lost 6 bases. There are 13 residues in the CDR3. The CDR3 DNA reads as TGTGCCAGCAGATCTGCAGGGGGCCATGGCTACACCTCC. It is translated as CASRSAGGHGYTS.

The chain has TRBV12-3 or TRBV12-4 and TRBJ1-1, with D hard to call. The germline V and J ends were trimmed by 2 bases and 6 bases, with 10 bases remaining between them. CDR3 length: 13 residues. DNA for the CDR3: TGTGCCAGCAGTTTACACCAGAGGGCTGAAGCTTTCTTT. Protein: CASSLHQRAEAFF.

The chain uses TRBV5-8 and TRBJ1-5; D is undetermined. Trimming removed 5 bases at V and 2 bases at J, with 11 bases between. CDR3 length equals 14 residues. The germline V gene has CDR1 SGHTS and CDR2 YDEGEE. CDR3 coding DNA: TGTGCCAGCAGGAACGAGGGTGGCAATCAGCCCCAGCATTTT. Translation: CASRNEGGNQPQHF.

This sequence joins TRBV6-2 or TRBV6-3 and TRBJ1-6; D unresolved. V lost 0 bases and J 15 bases, leaving 15 bases between the germline ends. CDR3 size: 14 residues. Germline CDR1 is MNHEY and CDR2 is SVGEGT. DNA of the CDR3: TGTGCCAGCAGTTACTCGAAACTCACCTCTGACCTCCACTTT. Amino acid sequence: CASSYSKLTSDLHF.

This chain uses TRBV6-2 or TRBV6-3 with TRBJ2-1; D might be TRBD2 (6 bases). This CDR3 has 18 amino acids. Trimming cost V 6 bases and J 1 base, with 22 bases left between them. Per germline, CDR1 MNHEY and CDR2 SVGEGT. The CDR3 protein is CASSQTPQLAGSYNEQFF. In DNA, the CDR3 is TGTGCCAGCAGCCAAACTCCTCAACTAGCAGGGTCCTACAATGAGCAGTTCTTC.

The rearrangement links TRBV6-5 to TRBJ1-2; D perhaps matches TRBD1 (5 bases). V lost 3 bases and J lost 5, with 16 bases in between. Germline CDR1 reads MNHEY; CDR2 reads SVGAGI. The CDR3 is 15 amino acids. Written as DNA, the CDR3 is TGTGCCAGCAGTTATTGGGGCAGGGAGGAGTATGGCTACACCTTC. Protein: CASSYWGREEYGYTF.

V usage is TRBV7-2 and J usage is TRBJ1-2, with D hard to call. Germline CDR1 SGHTA, CDR2 FQGNSA. This CDR3 is built from 13 residues. The V end was cut by 0 bases, the J end by 0 bases, with 2 bases between. This CDR3 is CASSLATNYGYTF. CDR3 coding DNA: TGTGCCAGCAGCTTAGCGACTAACTATGGCTACACCTTC.

The genes are TRBV27 and TRBJ2-5; 7 bases map to TRBD2. The V gene end was trimmed by 9 bases and the J gene end by 5 bases; junction bases not matched to a gene: 12. Germline CDR1 and CDR2: MNHEY and SMNVEV (reference sequence). This CDR3 has 14 amino acids. CDR3 amino acids: CASSTALGGETQYF. Written as DNA, the CDR3 is TGTGCCAGTTCTACAGCTCTGGGAGGGGAGACCCAGTACTTC.

This clonotype was seen a handful of times. The V call is TRBV12-3 or TRBV12-4, the J call TRBJ1-4; D gene unclear. The V end was cut by 5 bases, the J end by 5 bases, with 9 bases between. CDR3 size: 13 residues. DNA of the CDR3: TGTGCCAGCAGTCCCCCCGCGAATGAAAAACTGTTTTTT. Amino acid sequence: CASSPPANEKLFF.

V is TRBV29-1 and J is TRBJ2-3, with TRBD2 matching over 7 bases. The germline V gene has CDR1 SQVTM and CDR2 ANQGSEA. CDR3 length: 15 residues. The ends lost 7 bases at V and 2 bases at J; junction bases unmatched: 12. DNA for the CDR3: TGCAGCGCCGGAGATCCTAGCGGAACCACAGATACGCAGTATTTT. This gives the protein CSAGDPSGTTDTQYF.

The V gene is TRBV20-1, the J gene TRBJ2-1; a possible D gene is TRBD1 (5 bases). This CDR3 spans 15 amino acids. The ends were cut back, 0 bases at V and 1 base at J, with 10 bases in the middle. Germline lookup yields CDR1 DFQATT and CDR2 SNEGSKA (reference sequence). The CDR3 spells CSAREAQGSYNEQFF. CDR3 sequence (DNA): TGCAGTGCTAGAGAGGCCCAGGGTTCCTACAATGAGCAGTTCTTC.

The rearrangement links TRBV20-1 to TRBJ2-7; D perhaps matches TRBD1 (6 bases). Deletions cut 0 bases from V and 2 bases from J, with 11 bases between. The CDR3 runs to 14 residues. Germline V gives CDR1 DFQATT, CDR2 SNEGSKA (reference sequence). CDR3 region: CSARETGDTYEQYV. Written as DNA, the CDR3 is TGCAGTGCTAGAGAGACAGGTGATACCTACGAGCAGTACGTC.

A single count supports this clonotype. This rearrangement joins TRBV27 to TRBJ2-5, with a tentative D call TRBD1 (5 bases). The V gene's germline CDR1 is MNHEY and CDR2 SMNVEV (reference sequence). V was pared by 4 bases and J by 4 bases, with 13 bases between. CDR3 length: 14 residues. Here the CDR3 DNA reads TGTGCCAGCAGTTGGCGGAGAAGGGGAGAGACCCAGTACTTC. This sequence encodes CASSWRRRGETQYF.

The J gene is TRBJ1-1, the V gene TRBV29-1, with a possible D match to TRBD1 (5 bases). Per germline, CDR1 SQVTM and CDR2 ANQGSEA. V lost 5 bases to trimming and J lost 5 bases, with 12 bases between them. CDR3 length equals 12 residues. The CDR3 sequence: CSVPGAGTEAFF. CDR3 nucleotide sequence: TGCAGCGTTCCCGGGGCCGGGACTGAAGCTTTCTTT.

The chain is built from TRBV7-6 and TRBJ1-1; D may be TRBD1 (6 bases). The CDR3 has 14 residues. V was trimmed by 5 bases and J by 7 bases, leaving 17 bases between them. Per the germline V gene, CDR1 is SGHVS and CDR2 is FNYEAQ. The CDR3: CASSIGTPGNEAFF. DNA for the CDR3: TGTGCCAGCAGCATCGGGACACCCGGCAATGAAGCTTTCTTT.

This chain uses TRBV15 with TRBJ2-3, with a possible D match to TRBD2 (6 bases). V gave up 0 bases and J gave up 1 base, with 17 bases separating them. This CDR3 region has 18 residues. Per the germline V gene, CDR1 is LNHNV and CDR2 is YYDKDF (reference sequence). The CDR3 region is CATSRDREKGSGTDTQYF. The CDR3 DNA is TGTGCCACCAGCAGAGATCGGGAGAAGGGCTCAGGCACAGATACGCAGTATTTT.

The chain uses TRBV7-9 and TRBJ2-3; TRBD2 matches 9 bases. The germline V gene has CDR1 SEHNR and CDR2 FQNEAQ (reference sequence). There are 15 residues in the CDR3. V dropped 7 bases and J dropped 7; count of bases not matched to a gene: 12. The DNA for the CDR3 is TGTGCCAGCACGTTAGCCAGCGGGGGGCAAAATACGCAGTATTTT. Its protein is CASTLASGGQNTQYF. Combining the CDR3 with reference TRBV7-9 and TRBJ2-3 gives the whole variable domain DTGVSQNPRHKITKRGQNVTFRCDPISEHNRLYWYRQTLGQGPEFLTYFQNEAQLEKSRLLSDRFSAERPKGSFSTLEIQRTEQGDSAMYLCASTLASGGQNTQYFGPGTRLTVL.

This chain links TRBV9 with TRBJ1-5; no definite D call. Trimming left V 5 bases short and J 7 bases short, with 10 bases between. CDR3 length: 12 residues. Germline lookup yields CDR1 SGDLS and CDR2 YYNGEE. The CDR3 DNA is TGTGCCAGCAGGACTAATAGGCAGCCCCAGCATTTT. This encodes CASRTNRQPQHF.

V and J are TRBV24-1 and TRBJ2-1; TRBD1 or TRBD2 may be the D gene (5 bases each). This CDR3 contains 15 residues. The V gene lost 2 bases and the J gene lost 4 bases, with 11 bases spanning the gap. Per germline, CDR1 KGHDR and CDR2 SFDVKD. CDR3 in amino acids: CATSDYPGTYNEQFF. The CDR3 DNA reads TGTGCCACCAGTGATTACCCGGGGACGTACAATGAGCAGTTCTTC.

This sequence joins TRBV6-5 and TRBJ2-5; D is undetermined. V dropped 7 bases and J dropped 3 bases, with 6 bases sitting between them. CDR3 length equals 11 residues. Germline V gives CDR1 MNHEY, CDR2 SVGAGI. CDR3 nucleotides: TGTGCCAGCACCGAAAAAGAGACCCAGTACTTC. Protein: CASTEKETQYF.

The V gene is TRBV5-1, the J gene TRBJ2-3; tentatively, D is TRBD2 (5 bases). The germline gives CDR1 SGHRS, CDR2 YFSETQ. The CDR3 totals 13 residues. Deletions cut 7 bases from V and 5 bases from J, with 14 bases between. CDR3 in DNA: TGCGCCAGCGCGCCACGGGGAGAAGATACGCAGTATTTT. This gives the protein CASAPRGEDTQYF.

The chain links TRBV2 to TRBJ1-3; TRBD1 aligns across 7 bases. The V gene end was trimmed by 10 bases and the J gene end by 4 bases; junction bases not matched to a gene: 13. The CDR3 covers 15 residues. The germline CDR1 and CDR2 sequences are SNHLY and FYNNEI. The CDR3 loop is CATRRGDSDGNTIYF. For the CDR3, the DNA is TGTGCCACCCGCAGGGGGGACAGTGACGGAAACACCATATATTTT.